Sequencing of this T cell receptor beta chain was carried out in a study of regulatory T cells in long-lasting Graves disease. This clonotype was seen many times. CDR3-region Arm-PCR and iRepertoire HTBI primers produced the TCR beta libraries. TCRdb redid the calling of the multiplex PCR reads with MiXCR, one entry per CDR3 protein. The table has some 220,000 distinct CDR3 sequences, roughly a fifth seen once. The time point here: newly diagnosed GD, antithyroid drugs for less than 3 months. PBMC RNA was the source of the TCR library. The CDR3 extends over 13 amino acids. The V end lost 6 bases, the J end lost 6 bases, and 14 bases lay between the germline ends. Germline V gene sequence: CDR1 MNHNS, CDR2 SASEGT. The data also belong to a second study, concerning T cells in Graves' hyperthyroidism and ophthalmopathy. From that paper: First-round RT-PCR with HTBI primers amplified the TCR CDR3 region.

The chain uses TRBV6-1 and TRBJ1-2, with D possibly TRBD1 on 6 matching bases. Sequences were derived from peripheral blood mononuclear cells (PBMCs), sampled at new diagnosis, from a patient treated with antithyroid drugs. This TCR was recovered from a woman in her 30s with Graves disease. In DNA, the CDR3 is TGTGCCAGCAGGACAATGGGGGGCGATGGCTACACCTTC. Its protein is CASRTMGGDGYTF.